Presented here are 26 T cell receptor beta chains from one specimen sequenced in a study of regulatory T cells in long-lasting Graves disease. Sequencing libraries for TCR beta were prepared with iRepertoire HTBI primers and Arm-PCR of CDR3 regions. TCRdb reprocessed the multiplex PCR reads via MiXCR and lists one record per CDR3 protein. The sample lists about 340,000 distinct CDR3 sequences; 20% were seen once. Regarding time point: persistent/refractory GD, antithyroid drugs over 5 years with positive TRAb. PBMC-extracted RNA yielded the TCR library. Sequencing was performed on peripheral blood mononuclear cells (PBMCs), taken when the disease was refractory, from a patient treated with antithyroid drugs. Every receptor here comes from a female donor with Graves disease.

The chain recombines TRBV5-1 with TRBJ2-2; the match to TRBD2 covers 8 bases. Germline lookup yields CDR1 SGHRS and CDR2 YFSETQ. CDR3 size: 16 residues. Unmatched junction bases numbered 5, after V lost 0 bases and J lost 4 bases. CDR3 coding DNA: TGCGCCAGCAGCTTGGCCCTCGGGGGGGTCACCGGGGAGCTGTTTTTT. It encodes CASSLALGGVTGELFF.

This clonotype was seen a few times. The chain couples TRBV7-9 to TRBJ1-4, with D tentatively TRBD1 (5 bases). CDR1 is SEHNR and CDR2 is FQNEAQ in the germline V gene (reference sequence). The CDR3 length is 15 residues. Trimming left V 5 bases short and J 7 bases short, with 17 bases between. The CDR3 DNA sequence: TGTGCCAGCAGCCTCTTTGACGAGGGGCGTGAAAAACTGTTTTTT. Residues: CASSLFDEGREKLFF. Variable domain in full (rest from reference TRBV7-9 and TRBJ1-4): DTGVSQNPRHKITKRGQNVTFRCDPISEHNRLYWYRQTLGQGPEFLTYFQNEAQLEKSRLLSDRFSAERPKGSFSTLEIQRTEQGDSAMYLCASSLFDEGREKLFFGSGTQLSVL.

This clonotype was recorded at least ten times. This sequence joins TRBV30 and TRBJ1-1; no firm D call. V was clipped by 0 bases and J by 0 bases, with 8 bases between them. The germline gives CDR1 GTSNPN, CDR2 SVGIG (reference sequence). CDR3 size: 14 residues. Here the CDR3 reads CAWSVSGVNTEAFF. The CDR3 region has the DNA TGTGCCTGGAGTGTAAGCGGGGTGAACACTGAAGCTTTCTTT.

V is TRBV19 and J is TRBJ2-3; tentatively, D is TRBD1 or TRBD2 (6 bases each). Trimming left V 5 bases short and J 1 base short, with 13 bases between. From germline, CDR1 is LNHDA and CDR2 SQIVND (reference sequence). The CDR3 totals 15 residues. Written as DNA, the CDR3 is TGTGCCAGTAGTGTTCAGGGGACTGGCACAGATACGCAGTATTTT. The encoded protein is CASSVQGTGTDTQYF. Filled out from reference TRBV19 and TRBJ2-3, the complete variable domain reads DGGITQSPKYLFRKEGQNVTLSCEQNLNHDAMYWYRQDPGQGLRLIYYSQIVNDFQKGDIAEGYSVSREKKESFPLTVTSAQKNPTAFYLCASSVQGTGTDTQYFGPGTRLTVL.

This clonotype appeared many times. The V and J genes are TRBV7-3 and TRBJ2-7; 9 bases are shared with TRBD1. This CDR3 contains 15 residues. Germline V gene lookup returns CDR1 SGHTA and CDR2 FQGTGA. V shed 5 bases and J 2 bases; nucleotides not matched to a gene: 7. CDR3: CASSPTGGGPYEQYF. Here the CDR3 DNA reads TGTGCCAGCAGCCCTACAGGGGGCGGACCCTACGAGCAGTACTTC.

The sample holds a few counts of this clonotype. The chain has TRBV4-2 and TRBJ2-5, with 10 nucleotides matching TRBD2. Looked up from germline, CDR1 is LGHNA and CDR2 is YNFKEQ. CDR3 length: 17 amino acids. V was clipped by 0 bases and J by 5 bases; unmatched bases: 9. The CDR3 region has the DNA TGTGCCAGCAGCCAAGACGATCCAGCGGGAGGGCCTGAGACCCAGTACTTC. The encoded protein is CASSQDDPAGGPETQYF.

The chain links TRBV20-1 to TRBJ1-6; D is possibly TRBD1 (6 bases). This CDR3 spans 14 amino acids. Germline values: CDR1 DFQATT, CDR2 SNEGSKA (reference sequence). V was cut by 4 bases and J by 4 bases, with 11 bases left in between. In nucleotides, the CDR3 is TGCAGTGCTAAAGACAGGAAATATAATTCACCCCTCCACTTT. The encoded protein is CSAKDRKYNSPLHF.

This clonotype has just a few counts. The chain combines TRBV5-1 with TRBJ1-5, with 7 positions matching TRBD1. Germline CDR1 reads SGHRS; CDR2 reads YFSETQ. The CDR3 is 15 residues long. The V segment lost 3 bases and the J segment 6 bases; nucleotides outside the gene matches: 9. This CDR3 is CASSSGQAEGQPQHF. CDR3 DNA sequence: TGCGCCAGCAGCTCCGGACAGGCGGAGGGTCAGCCCCAGCATTTT.

The chain couples TRBV5-1 to TRBJ2-5; TRBD1 agrees at 7 bases. J lost 2 bases, V lost 6 bases, and 4 bases had no gene match. This CDR3 comprises 13 residues. In germline, CDR1 is SGHRS, CDR2 YFSETQ. CDR3 sequence: CASIEQGQETQYF. The CDR3, as DNA: TGCGCCAGCATTGAACAGGGGCAAGAGACCCAGTACTTC.

In its sample, this clonotype was seen a few times. This chain connects TRBV20-1 to TRBJ2-7, with 8 bases identical to TRBD2. In germline, CDR1 is DFQATT, CDR2 SNEGSKA (reference sequence). V dropped 6 bases and J dropped 5; count of bases not matched to a gene: 15. The CDR3 spans 15 residues. The CDR3 region is CSAEGAGVFRNEQYF. As DNA, the CDR3 is TGCAGTGCCGAGGGAGCGGGAGTATTTCGGAACGAGCAGTACTTC.

This clonotype was found many times. The chain carries TRBV7-8 and TRBJ1-5; D gene unclear. Germline assignment: CDR1 SGHVS and CDR2 FQNEAQ. There are 15 residues in the CDR3. Deletions cut 2 bases from V and 6 bases from J, with 14 bases between. CDR3 residues: CASSLTEGGGQPQHF. The CDR3 DNA reads as TGTGCCAGCAGCTTAACCGAGGGAGGAGGTCAGCCCCAGCATTTT. Full variable domain (rest looked up from reference TRBV7-8 and TRBJ1-5): GAGVSQSPRYKVAKRGQDVALRCDPISGHVSLFWYQQALGQGPEFLTYFQNEAQLDKSGLPSDRFFAERPEGSVSTLKIQRTQQEDSAVYLCASSLTEGGGQPQHFGDGTRLSIL.

The chain carries TRBV20-1 and TRBJ1-1, with D tentatively TRBD1 (6 bases). The CDR3 has 14 amino acids. Germline CDR1 DFQATT, CDR2 SNEGSKA (reference sequence). V was clipped by 3 bases and J by 3 bases, with 14 bases between them. In nucleotides, the CDR3 is TGCAGTGCTAGGGGTAAACAGGGATACACTGAAGCTTTCTTT. Amino acid sequence: CSARGKQGYTEAFF.

This clonotype was detected only a few times. V is TRBV11-2 and J is TRBJ2-5; TRBD2 agrees at 9 bases. The CDR3 contains 17 residues. CDR1 is SGHAT, CDR2 FQNNGV, per germline. With V trimmed by 1 base and J by 7 bases, 13 bases remained unmatched. The CDR3 here is CASSLAYAGGPLGTQYF. CDR3 DNA sequence: TGTGCCAGCAGCTTAGCGTATGCGGGAGGGCCCTTGGGGACCCAGTACTTC.

This clonotype was seen a few times. The rearrangement uses TRBV6-2 or TRBV6-3 and TRBJ2-3, with a tentative D call TRBD2 (6 bases). The germline V gene encodes CDR1 MNHEY and CDR2 SVGEGT. The length of the CDR3 is 17 residues. V lost 0 bases, J lost 6 bases, and 19 bases lay in between. In DNA, the CDR3 is TGTGCCAGCAGTTACTCGATCGGGCGGGGAGTGGTCGATACGCAGTATTTT. It specifies CASSYSIGRGVVDTQYF.

The rearrangement uses TRBV4-3 and TRBJ1-1; 9 positions match TRBD1. This CDR3 spans 17 amino acids. Trimming at V came to 0 bases and at J to 4 bases, leaving 9 bases not matched to a gene. Germline CDR1 and CDR2: LGHNA and YSLEER. CDR3 bases: TGCGCCAGCAGCCAAGATGGGACAGGGCTATTTCGCACTGAAGCTTTCTTT. Its translation: CASSQDGTGLFRTEAFF.

This clonotype was observed many times. The chain joins TRBV12-3 or TRBV12-4 to TRBJ2-5; D is possibly TRBD2 (6 bases). This CDR3 region has 14 residues. Trimming removed 2 bases from V and 0 bases from J, with 7 bases in between. DNA of the CDR3: TGTGCCAGCAGTTTACGGGGGAACCAAGAGACCCAGTACTTC. Its translation is CASSLRGNQETQYF.

The V call is TRBV6-5, the J call TRBJ1-5; D remains unclear. V lost 2 bases and J lost 4, with 12 bases in between. Germline CDR1 reads MNHEY; CDR2 reads SVGAGI. CDR3 length equals 15 residues. CDR3 coding DNA: TGTGCCAGCAGTTACCTACAAGACACGAATCAGCCCCAGCATTTT. Amino acids: CASSYLQDTNQPQHF.

Note on this clonotype: This sequence may be a read error, since a much larger clone differs from it by one base. The V gene is TRBV5-1, the J gene TRBJ1-1; tentatively, D is TRBD1 (5 bases). CDR1 and CDR2 from the germline V gene are SGHRS and YFSETQ. Deletions cut 3 bases from V and 3 bases from J, with 12 bases between. This CDR3 region has 14 residues. DNA for the CDR3: TGCGCCAGCAGCTCCGGGACGGTGGACACTGAAGCTTTCTTT. Translated: CASSSGTVDTEAFF.

This clonotype has at least ten counts. The chain links TRBV27 to TRBJ1-4, with 9 bases identical to TRBD1. V lost 2 bases and J lost 8; bases outside the gene matches: 12. This CDR3 contains 17 residues. Germline values: CDR1 MNHEY, CDR2 SMNVEV (reference sequence). The CDR3 spells CASSLSWWGTGQEKLFF. CDR3 bases: TGTGCCAGCAGTTTAAGTTGGTGGGGGACAGGGCAAGAAAAACTGTTTTTT. The full variable domain, completed using reference TRBV27 and TRBJ1-4, is EAQVTQNPRYLITVTGKKLTVTCSQNMNHEYMSWYRQDPGLGLRQIYYSMNVEVTDKGDVPEGYKVSRKEKRNFPLILESPSPNQTSLYFCASSLSWWGTGQEKLFFGSGTQLSVL.

This clonotype appeared many times. The rearrangement joins TRBV2 to TRBJ1-4; D possibly corresponds to TRBD1 (5 bases). CDR1 and CDR2 (germline): SNHLY, FYNNEI. The CDR3 has 12 amino acids. Trimming shortened V by 4 bases and J by 8 bases, and 8 bases separated the two germline ends. This chain's CDR3 is CASSGQGEKLFF. In DNA, the CDR3 is TGTGCCAGCAGTGGGCAGGGCGAAAAACTGTTTTTT. The full variable domain, its missing parts supplied by reference TRBV2 and TRBJ1-4, is EPEVTQTPSHQVTQMGQEVILRCVPISNHLYFYWYRQILGQKVEFLVSFYNNEISEKSEIFDDQFSVERPDGSNFTLKIRSTKLEDSAMYFCASSGQGEKLFFGSGTQLSVL.

Points on this clonotype: It may be a read error: a sequence one base away is much more abundant. The rearrangement links TRBV12-3 or TRBV12-4 to TRBJ2-1, with D tentatively TRBD1 or TRBD2 (5 bases each). CDR3 length: 12 amino acids. V gave up 10 bases and J gave up 7 bases, with 14 bases separating them. The CDR3 region has the DNA TGTGCCACCGGGGCAGGAGGAAATGAGCAGTTCTTC. Translated, it gives CATGAGGNEQFF.

This clonotype was counted at least ten times. V gene TRBV20-1 combines with J gene TRBJ1-5; D gene uncertain. V lost 0 bases and J lost 2, with 5 bases in between. The CDR3 is 13 amino acids. Germline CDR1 reads DFQATT; CDR2 reads SNEGSKA (reference sequence). DNA for the CDR3: TGCAGTGCTAGAGATCACGGCAATCAGCCCCAGCATTTT. Amino acids: CSARDHGNQPQHF.

The sample holds many counts of this clonotype. The chain has TRBV6-1 and TRBJ2-7; TRBD1 matches 9 bases. Trimming removed 11 bases from V and 4 bases from J; junction bases left unmatched: 12. Germline assignment: CDR1 MNHNS and CDR2 SASEGT. CDR3 size: 14 residues. DNA for the CDR3: TGTGCCTCTAGGTCCGGACAGGGGAGGTACGAGCAGTACTTC. Its protein product is CASRSGQGRYEQYF.

The CDR3 sequence: CASSLSPRLAGAAYNEQFF. CDR3 coding DNA: TGTGCCAGCAGCCTATCGCCGAGACTAGCGGGGGCGGCATACAATGAGCAGTTCTTC. This chain links TRBV6-1 with TRBJ2-1, with 12 positions matching TRBD2. J lost 4 bases, V lost 6 bases, and 16 bases had no gene match. Germline V gives CDR1 MNHNS, CDR2 SASEGT. CDR3 length: 19 amino acids.

A few counts support this clonotype. The chain combines TRBV7-9 with TRBJ1-2; a possible D gene is TRBD1 (6 bases). This CDR3 contains 16 residues. V was pared by 5 bases and J by 7 bases, with 23 bases between. Germline CDR1 and CDR2: SEHNR and FQNEAQ (reference sequence). In DNA, the CDR3 is TGTGCCAGCAGCCCCCAGGAAAGGGGGGGGCGAGCTGGCTACACCTTC. Protein sequence: CASSPQERGGRAGYTF. Based on the CDR3 plus reference TRBV7-9 and TRBJ1-2, the full variable domain is DTGVSQNPRHKITKRGQNVTFRCDPISEHNRLYWYRQTLGQGPEFLTYFQNEAQLEKSRLLSDRFSAERPKGSFSTLEIQRTEQGDSAMYLCASSPQERGGRAGYTFGSGTRLTVV.

The chain combines TRBV9 with TRBJ2-7, with 7 bases fitting TRBD2. This CDR3 comprises 18 residues. With V trimmed by 4 bases and J by 1 base, 17 bases remained unmatched. CDR1 is SGDLS and CDR2 is YYNGEE in the germline V gene. The chain's CDR3 is CASSPRSLMAGVSYEQYF. The CDR3 bases are TGTGCCAGCAGCCCACGATCCCTGATGGCGGGAGTGTCCTACGAGCAGTACTTC.